This T cell receptor beta chain emerged from a study of metastatic and nonmetastatic thyroid tumors. Under the authors' procedure: The study took CDR3 differences across clinicopathological groups and made a distant-metastasis classifier for papillary thyroid cancer from them. Through MiXCR, TCRdb re-clonotyped the PCR reads. TCRdb assigned the V and J calls; the authors' analysis was not used. The sample consists of over 65,000 clones, roughly an eighth of them appearing once. No treatment of any kind had been given to any patient before thyroid surgery. The CDR3 covers 13 residues. Per the germline V gene, CDR1 is SEHNR and CDR2 is FQNEAQ (reference sequence). Trimming shortened V by 4 bases and J by 2 bases, and 8 bases separated the two germline ends. This clone has ten or more counts.

The clonotype comes from a female donor with papillary thyroid cancer or a benign thyroid nodule (not recorded which). Some clones in this sample may be carry-over from other donors' samples. V is TRBV7-9 and J is TRBJ2-5; D ambiguous. The sample consisted of tumor tissue. CDR3 DNA sequence: TGTGCCAGCAGCTCCTTAAGACAAGAGACCCAGTACTTC. It yields the protein CASSSLRQETQYF. Full variable domain (missing parts from reference TRBV7-9 and TRBJ2-5): DTGVSQNPRHKITKRGQNVTFRCDPISEHNRLYWYRQTLGQGPEFLTYFQNEAQLEKSRLLSDRFSAERPKGSFSTLEIQRTEQGDSAMYLCASSSLRQETQYFGPGTRLLVL.